This T cell receptor beta chain was obtained from a study of T cell responses to AZD1222 COVID-19 vaccine. Across the whole study: Second doses that came at about 4 or about 12 weeks were put together. Study findings and constraints: Donors were chiefly white British, with a greater number of females, and clonal diversity was perhaps underestimated.

Concerning this clone: Antigen unknown.

TCRdb's copy holds only in-frame clones and misses some; the assay was immunoSEQ multiplex PCR. This repertoire shows roughly 140,000 clones, around 88% found once; its top ten account for roughly 16%. The CDR3 sequence is 15 residues long. Germline V gene sequence: CDR1 LGHDT, CDR2 YNNKEL (reference sequence). V was cut by 1 base and J by 2 bases, with 11 bases left in between. The source was peripheral blood, collected on day 0 of AZD1222 vaccination. This TCR was recovered from an adult in good health. The chain has TRBV3-1 (or the pseudogene TRBV3-2) and TRBJ1-1; D gene unclear. The CDR3 nucleotides read TGTGCCAGCAGCCAAGGGCAGCCCGATAACACTGAAGCTTTCTTT. Protein product: CASSQGQPDNTEAFF.